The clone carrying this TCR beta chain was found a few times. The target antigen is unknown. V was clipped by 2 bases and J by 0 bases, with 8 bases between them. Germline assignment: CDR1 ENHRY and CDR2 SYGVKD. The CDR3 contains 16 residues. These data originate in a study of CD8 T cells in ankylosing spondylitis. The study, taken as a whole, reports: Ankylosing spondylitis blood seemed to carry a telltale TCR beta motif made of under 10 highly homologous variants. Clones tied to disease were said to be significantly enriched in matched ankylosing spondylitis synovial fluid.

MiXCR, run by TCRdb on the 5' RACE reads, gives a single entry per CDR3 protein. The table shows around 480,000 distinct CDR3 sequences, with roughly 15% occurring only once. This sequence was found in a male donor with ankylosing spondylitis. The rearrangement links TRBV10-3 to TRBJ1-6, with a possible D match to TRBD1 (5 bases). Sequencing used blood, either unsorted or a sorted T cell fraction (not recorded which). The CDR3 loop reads CAISEGASSYNSPLHF. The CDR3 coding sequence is TGTGCCATCAGTGAGGGGGCAAGCTCCTATAATTCACCCCTCCACTTT.